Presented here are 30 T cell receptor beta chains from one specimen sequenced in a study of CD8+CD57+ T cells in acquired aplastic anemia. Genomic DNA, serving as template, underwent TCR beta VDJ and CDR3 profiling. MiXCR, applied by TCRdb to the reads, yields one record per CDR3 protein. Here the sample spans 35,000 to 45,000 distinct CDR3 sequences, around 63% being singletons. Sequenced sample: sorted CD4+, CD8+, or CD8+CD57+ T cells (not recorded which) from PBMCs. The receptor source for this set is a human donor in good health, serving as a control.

The CDR3 DNA reads TGTGCCACCAGTGACCCCGACAGGTACCAAGAGACCCAGTACTTC. It specifies CATSDPDRYQETQYF. V usage is TRBV24-1 and J usage is TRBJ2-5; the D gene is possibly TRBD1 (6 bases). CDR3 length: 15 residues. V lost 4 bases and J 0 bases, leaving 11 bases between the germline ends. Germline-derived CDR1 and CDR2 are KGHDR and SFDVKD.

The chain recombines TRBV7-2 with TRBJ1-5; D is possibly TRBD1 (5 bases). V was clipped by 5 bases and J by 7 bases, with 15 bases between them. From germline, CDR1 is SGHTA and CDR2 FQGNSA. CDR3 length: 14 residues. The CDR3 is CASSPLGGYQPQHF. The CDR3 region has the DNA TGTGCCAGCAGCCCCCTGGGGGGATACCAGCCCCAGCATTTT.

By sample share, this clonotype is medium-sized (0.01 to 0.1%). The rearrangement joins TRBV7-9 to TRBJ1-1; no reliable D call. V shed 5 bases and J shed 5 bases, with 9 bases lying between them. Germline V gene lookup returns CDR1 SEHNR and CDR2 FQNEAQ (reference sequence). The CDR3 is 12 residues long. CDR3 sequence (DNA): TGTGCCAGCAGCATCACCGGGACTGAAGCTTTCTTT. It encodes CASSITGTEAFF.

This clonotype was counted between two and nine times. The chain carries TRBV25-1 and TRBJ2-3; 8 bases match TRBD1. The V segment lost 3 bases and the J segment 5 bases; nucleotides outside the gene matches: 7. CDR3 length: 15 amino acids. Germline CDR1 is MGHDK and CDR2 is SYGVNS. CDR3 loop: CASSDPGTGGDTQYF. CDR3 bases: TGTGCCAGCAGTGATCCCGGGACAGGTGGAGATACGCAGTATTTT. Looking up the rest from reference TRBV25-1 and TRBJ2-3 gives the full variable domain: EADIYQTPRYLVIGTGKKITLECSQTMGHDKMYWYQQDPGMELHLIHYSYGVNSTEKGDLSSESTVSRIRTEHFPLTLESARPSHTSQYLCASSDPGTGGDTQYFGPGTRLTVL.

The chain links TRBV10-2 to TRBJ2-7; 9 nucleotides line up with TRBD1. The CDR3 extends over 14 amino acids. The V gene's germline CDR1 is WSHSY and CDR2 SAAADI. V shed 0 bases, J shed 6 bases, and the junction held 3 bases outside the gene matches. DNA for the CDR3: TGCGCCAGCAGTGAGTCTGGGACAGGGTTCGAGCAGTACTTC. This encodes CASSESGTGFEQYF.

CDR3 nucleotides: TGCAGCGCCTCGCAGGACGGAGATCAGCCCCAGCATTTT. The encoded protein is CSASQDGDQPQHF. This chain links TRBV29-1 with TRBJ1-5; no firm D call. CDR1 and CDR2 (germline): SQVTM, ANQGSEA. Deletions cut 7 bases from V and 5 bases from J, with 15 bases between. The length of the CDR3 is 13 residues. The variable domain in full, with the rest retrieved from reference TRBV29-1 and TRBJ1-5, is SAVISQKPSRDICQRGTSLTIQCQVDSQVTMMFWYRQQPGQSLTLIATANQGSEATYESGFVIDKFPISRPNLTFSTLTVSNMSPEDSSIYLCSASQDGDQPQHFGDGTRLSIL.

Here the CDR3 DNA reads TGTGCCAGCAGTGACGGGGGCTATGGCTACACCTTC. Translation gives CASSDGGYGYTF. The J gene is TRBJ1-2, the V gene TRBV6-4; tentatively, D is TRBD1 (5 bases). This CDR3 is built from 12 residues. V was clipped by 2 bases and J by 4 bases, with 5 bases between them. In germline, CDR1 is MRHNA, CDR2 SNTAGT.

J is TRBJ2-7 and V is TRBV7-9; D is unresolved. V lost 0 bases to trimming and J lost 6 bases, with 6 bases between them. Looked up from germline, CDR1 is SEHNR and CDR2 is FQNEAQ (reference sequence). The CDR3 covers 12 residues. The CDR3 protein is CASSLALAEQYF. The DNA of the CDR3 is TGTGCCAGCAGCTTAGCCCTTGCCGAGCAGTACTTC.

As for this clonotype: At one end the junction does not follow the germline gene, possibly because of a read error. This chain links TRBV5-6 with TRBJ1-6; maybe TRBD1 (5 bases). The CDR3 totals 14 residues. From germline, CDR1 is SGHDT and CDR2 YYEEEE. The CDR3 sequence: CAGSLAGYNPPLHF. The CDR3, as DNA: TGTGCCGGCAGCTTGGCAGGGTATAATCCACCCCTCCACTTT.

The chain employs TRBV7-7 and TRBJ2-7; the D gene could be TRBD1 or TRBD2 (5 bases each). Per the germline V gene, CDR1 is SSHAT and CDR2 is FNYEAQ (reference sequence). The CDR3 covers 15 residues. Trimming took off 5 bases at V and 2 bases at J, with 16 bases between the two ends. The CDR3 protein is CASSQRDGPTYEQYF. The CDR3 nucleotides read TGTGCCAGCAGCCAGAGGGACGGCCCTACCTACGAGCAGTACTTC.

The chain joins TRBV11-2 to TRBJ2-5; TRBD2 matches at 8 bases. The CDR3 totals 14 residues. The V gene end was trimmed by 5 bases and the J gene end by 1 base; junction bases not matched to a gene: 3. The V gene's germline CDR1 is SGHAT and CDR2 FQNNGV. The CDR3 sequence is CASSGAGGQETQYF. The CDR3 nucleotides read TGTGCCAGCAGCGGGGCGGGGGGCCAAGAGACCCAGTACTTC.

In nucleotides, the CDR3 is TGTGCCACCAGCAGAGGGCGCGATAGCAATCAGCCCCAGCATTTT. Translated: CATSRGRDSNQPQHF. The chain carries TRBV15 and TRBJ1-5, with D unresolved. This CDR3 is 15 amino acids long. Germline V gene sequence: CDR1 LNHNV, CDR2 YYDKDF (reference sequence). The germline V and J ends were trimmed by 1 base and 0 bases, with 7 bases remaining between them.

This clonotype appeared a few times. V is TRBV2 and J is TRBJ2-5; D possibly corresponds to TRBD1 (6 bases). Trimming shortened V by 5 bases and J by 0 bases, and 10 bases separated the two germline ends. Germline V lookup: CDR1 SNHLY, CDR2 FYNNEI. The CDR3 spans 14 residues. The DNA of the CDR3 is TGTGCCAGCAGTCCCAGGACAGACCAAGAGACCCAGTACTTC. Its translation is CASSPRTDQETQYF.

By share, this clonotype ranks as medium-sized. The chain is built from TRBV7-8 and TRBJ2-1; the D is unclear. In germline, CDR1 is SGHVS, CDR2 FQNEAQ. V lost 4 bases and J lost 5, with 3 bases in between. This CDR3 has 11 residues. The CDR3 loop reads CASSSNNEQFF. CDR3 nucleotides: TGTGCCAGCAGCTCAAACAATGAGCAGTTCTTC.

The CDR3: CASTLGGANQPQHF. The CDR3 bases are TGTGCCAGCACCCTGGGGGGTGCCAATCAGCCCCAGCATTTT. The chain uses TRBV12-3 or TRBV12-4 and TRBJ1-5, with D perhaps matching TRBD1 (5 bases). V lost 7 bases and J 3 bases, leaving 13 bases between the germline ends. The CDR3 is 14 amino acids.

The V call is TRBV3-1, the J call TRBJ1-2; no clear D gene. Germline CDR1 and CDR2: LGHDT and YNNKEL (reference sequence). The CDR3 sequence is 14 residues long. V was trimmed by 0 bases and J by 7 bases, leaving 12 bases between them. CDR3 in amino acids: CASSQESRSGGYTF. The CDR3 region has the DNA TGTGCCAGCAGCCAAGAGAGCAGGTCGGGTGGCTACACCTTC. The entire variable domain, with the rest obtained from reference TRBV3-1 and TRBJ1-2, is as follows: DTAVSQTPKYLVTQMGNDKSIKCEQNLGHDTMYWYKQDSKKFLKIMFSYNNKELIINETVPNRFSPKSPDKAHLNLHINSLELGDSAVYFCASSQESRSGGYTFGSGTRLTVV.

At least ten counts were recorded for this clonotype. CDR3 in amino acids: CASSLGWGREKETQYF. CDR3 coding DNA: TGTGCCAGCAGCCTCGGTTGGGGCCGGGAGAAAGAGACCCAGTACTTC. The chain links TRBV28 to TRBJ2-5; D is perhaps TRBD2 (6 bases). CDR1 and CDR2 from the germline V gene are MDHEN and SYDVKM. Trimming removed 6 bases at V and 3 bases at J, with 20 bases between. The CDR3 sequence is 16 residues long.

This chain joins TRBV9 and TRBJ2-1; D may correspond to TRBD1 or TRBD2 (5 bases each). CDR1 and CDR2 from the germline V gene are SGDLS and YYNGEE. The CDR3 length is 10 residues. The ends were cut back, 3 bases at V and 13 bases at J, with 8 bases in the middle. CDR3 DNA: TGTGCCAGCAGCGGCCGGGACCAGTTCTTC. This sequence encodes CASSGRDQFF.

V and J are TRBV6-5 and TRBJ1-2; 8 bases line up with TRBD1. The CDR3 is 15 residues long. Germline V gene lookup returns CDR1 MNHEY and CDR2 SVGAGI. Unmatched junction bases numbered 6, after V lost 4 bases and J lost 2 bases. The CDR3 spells CASSLSGTGNYGYTF. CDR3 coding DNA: TGTGCCAGCAGTTTATCCGGGACAGGCAACTATGGCTACACCTTC.

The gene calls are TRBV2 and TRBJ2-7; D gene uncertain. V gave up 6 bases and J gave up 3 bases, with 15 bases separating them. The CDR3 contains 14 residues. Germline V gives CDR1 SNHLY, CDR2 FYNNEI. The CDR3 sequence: CASRNNPDFYEQYF. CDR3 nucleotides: TGTGCCAGCAGGAACAACCCAGATTTCTACGAGCAGTACTTC.

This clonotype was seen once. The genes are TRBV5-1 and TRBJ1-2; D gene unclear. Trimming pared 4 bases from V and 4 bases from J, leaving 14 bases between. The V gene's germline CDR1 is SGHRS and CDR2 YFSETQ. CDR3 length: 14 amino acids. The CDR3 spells CASSPRDGVYGYTF. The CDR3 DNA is TGCGCCAGCAGCCCGCGGGATGGAGTCTATGGCTACACCTTC.

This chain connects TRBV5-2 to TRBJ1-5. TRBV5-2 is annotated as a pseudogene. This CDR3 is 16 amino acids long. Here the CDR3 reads CAWSNRFGPSNQPQHF. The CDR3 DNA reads TGTGCCTGGAGTAACCGATTCGGACCTAGCAATCAGCCCCAGCATTTT.

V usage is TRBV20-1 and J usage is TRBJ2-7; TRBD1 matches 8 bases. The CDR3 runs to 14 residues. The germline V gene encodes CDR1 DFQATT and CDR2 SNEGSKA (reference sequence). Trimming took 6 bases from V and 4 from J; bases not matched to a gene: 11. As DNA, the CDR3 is TGCAGTGCGAGGACAGGGATTGGGAGTTACGAGCAGTACTTC. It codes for CSARTGIGSYEQYF.

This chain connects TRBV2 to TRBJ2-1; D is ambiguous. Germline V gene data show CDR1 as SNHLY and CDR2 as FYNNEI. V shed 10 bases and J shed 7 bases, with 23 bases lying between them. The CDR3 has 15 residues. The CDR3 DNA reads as TGTGCCATCACTACGAGCGATGCCGGTCTGAATGAGCAGTTCTTC. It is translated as CAITTSDAGLNEQFF.

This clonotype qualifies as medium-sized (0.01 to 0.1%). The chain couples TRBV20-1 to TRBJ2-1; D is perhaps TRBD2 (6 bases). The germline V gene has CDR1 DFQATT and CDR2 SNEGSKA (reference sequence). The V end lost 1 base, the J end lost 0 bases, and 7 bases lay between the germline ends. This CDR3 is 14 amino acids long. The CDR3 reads CSARVRGSYNEQFF. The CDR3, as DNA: TGCAGTGCTAGAGTGCGGGGCTCCTACAATGAGCAGTTCTTC.

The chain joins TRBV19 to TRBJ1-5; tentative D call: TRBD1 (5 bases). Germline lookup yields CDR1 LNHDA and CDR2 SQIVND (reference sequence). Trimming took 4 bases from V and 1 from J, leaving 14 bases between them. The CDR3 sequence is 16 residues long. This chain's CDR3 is CASSNRRRGSNQPQHF. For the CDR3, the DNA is TGTGCCAGTAGTAACCGGAGACGGGGGAGCAATCAGCCCCAGCATTTT.

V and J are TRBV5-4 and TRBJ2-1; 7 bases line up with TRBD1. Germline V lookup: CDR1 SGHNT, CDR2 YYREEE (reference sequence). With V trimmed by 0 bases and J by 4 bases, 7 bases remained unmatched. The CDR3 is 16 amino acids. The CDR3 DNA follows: TGTGCCAGCAGCTTGGTCGGGACAGCCCCTTACAATGAGCAGTTCTTC. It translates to CASSLVGTAPYNEQFF. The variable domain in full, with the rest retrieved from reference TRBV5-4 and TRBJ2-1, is ETGVTQSPTHLIKTRGQQVTLRCSSQSGHNTVSWYQQALGQGPQFIFQYYREEENGRGNFPPRFSGLQFPNYSSELNVNALELDDSALYLCASSLVGTAPYNEQFFGPGTRLTVL.

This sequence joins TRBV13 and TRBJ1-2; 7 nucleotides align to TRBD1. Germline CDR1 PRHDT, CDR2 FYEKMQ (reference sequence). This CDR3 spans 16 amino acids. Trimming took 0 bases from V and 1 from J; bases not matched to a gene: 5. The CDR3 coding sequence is TGTGCCAGCAGCTTAGGGGGGACAGCCAATAACTATGGCTACACCTTC. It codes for CASSLGGTANNYGYTF.

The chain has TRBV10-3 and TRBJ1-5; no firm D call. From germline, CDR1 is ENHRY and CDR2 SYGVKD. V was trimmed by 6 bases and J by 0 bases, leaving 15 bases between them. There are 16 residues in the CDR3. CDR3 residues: CAISQSQVTSNQPQHF. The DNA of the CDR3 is TGTGCCATCAGCCAAAGTCAGGTTACTAGCAATCAGCCCCAGCATTTT.

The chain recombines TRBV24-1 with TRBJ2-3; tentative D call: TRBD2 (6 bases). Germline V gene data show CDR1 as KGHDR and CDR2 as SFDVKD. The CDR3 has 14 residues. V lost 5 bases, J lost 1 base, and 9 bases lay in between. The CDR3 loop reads CATSARLGTDTQYF. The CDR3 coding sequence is TGTGCCACCAGTGCGAGACTAGGCACAGATACGCAGTATTTT.